These T cell receptor beta chains were read from a single sample in a study of T cell repertoires in cytomegalovirus infection. TCRdb redid the calling of the reads with MiXCR, one entry per CDR3 protein. The sample has about 490,000 distinct CDR3 sequences, around 27% seen once. The sample was PBMCs. The receptor set was obtained from a human donor in good health (CMV status not recorded). Some clones in this sample may be carry-over from other donors' samples. Both conserved end residues are part of each CDR3. A D gene is named only where the DNA matches it firmly. Expanded clones get a size class; other rows say once, few or many, or leave the size out.

clone size | J gene | V gene | D gene | CDR3 DNA | CDR3 protein
. | TRBJ1-1 | TRBV6-8 | . | TGTGCCAGCAGTTACACAGGAGGAAACACTGAAGCTTTCTTT | CASSYTGGNTEAFF
few | TRBJ2-5 | TRBV28 | . | TGTGCCAGCAGTTCCACCGACCGGGACTTTCAAGAGACCCAGTACTTC | CASSSTDRDFQETQYF
. | TRBJ1-6 | TRBV6-5 | . | TGTGCCAGTCGGGGCGGACGGTTTGGGCATTCACCCCTCCACTTT | CASRGGRFGHSPLHF
. | TRBJ2-1 | TRBV6-1 | . | TGTGCCAGCAGTGAAGCTCCGGGCTCCTACAATGAGCAGTTCTTC | CASSEAPGSYNEQFF
. | TRBJ2-3 | TRBV12-3/TRBV12-4 | . | TGTGCCAGCAGTTTTTTCGCAGGGTCGAGAGATACGCAGTATTTT | CASSFFAGSRDTQYF
. | TRBJ2-5 | TRBV27 | TRBD1 | TGTGCCAGCAGCGACGGGACAGGGGGCCCTCTGGAGACCCAGTACTTC | CASSDGTGGPLETQYF
. | TRBJ1-5 | TRBV10-1 | . | TGCGCCAGCAGTGAGTTGGGGGACGGACAGCCCCAGCATTTT | CASSELGDGQPQHF
. | TRBJ2-5 | TRBV19 | TRBD1 | TGTGCCAGTAGTTCGGGACAGACACAAGAGACCCAGTACTTC | CASSSGQTQETQYF
. | TRBJ1-2 | TRBV11-2 | . | TGTGCCAGCAGCCCCCTGGCAGGCAATAACTATGGCTACACCTTC | CASSPLAGNNYGYTF
many | TRBJ2-7 | TRBV7-2 | . | TGTGCCAGCAGCTTAGATCTACGCGAGCAGTACTTC | CASSLDLREQYF